The rows below give T cell receptor beta chains drawn from one sample of a study of shared clonotypes between healthy human individuals. Assay used: immunoSEQ multiplex PCR; TCRdb lists only in-frame clones, some missing. Of under 2,500,000 clones listed, approximately 96% are singletons. The source material was naive CD4+ T cells sorted from blood. The source of these receptors is a man younger than 35 in good health. CDR3s leave out the opening cysteine and the closing phenylalanine or tryptophan. Clone sizes are given selectively: once, few, many, or a class where the clone is expanded.

v_gene,abundance,j_gene,CDR3aa
TRBV9,NA,TRBJ2-4,ASSTLAGGNIQY
TRBV4-3,NA,TRBJ2-3,ASSPEGTGRFADTQY
TRBV9,NA,TRBJ2-2,ASSVAVSANTGELF
TRBV19,NA,TRBJ1-5,ASAIYSNQPQH
TRBV30,NA,TRBJ2-7,AWRNTQGVRGEQY
TRBV4-3,NA,TRBJ1-5,ASSQERIYQPQH
TRBV14,NA,TRBJ2-5,ASSQEFGGTQY
TRBV18,NA,TRBJ2-7,ASSPTASSYEQY
TRBV4-1,NA,TRBJ2-5,ASSQDRIGGAKTQY
TRBV30,NA,TRBJ1-1,AWSGGRRTEAF
TRBV10-1,NA,TRBJ2-5,ASSPLAGSETQY
TRBV7-8,once,TRBJ1-5,ASSFPDQPQH
TRBV13,NA,TRBJ2-2,ASSHVHAGGFNTGELF
TRBV28,once,TRBJ1-5,ASRPPGGTGQPQH
TRBV27,once,TRBJ2-7,ASRRFASYEQY
TRBV12-5,NA,TRBJ2-1,ASGFYGPTSGGDSYNEQF
TRBV2,NA,TRBJ2-3,ASGGGPPTDTQY
TRBV18,once,TRBJ2-1,ASSRTSGYSSYNEQF
TRBV1,NA,TRBJ2-7,TSSYPRPNSYEQY
TRBV6-4,NA,TRBJ2-5,ASSAPDNEIQETQY
TRBV21-1,NA,TRBJ1-2,ASSKDPTGGGGYT
TRBV6-5,NA,TRBJ2-2,ASSRQAGELF
TRBV5-1,NA,TRBJ2-7,ASSLGVSRIYEQY
TRBV7-8,NA,TRBJ1-1,ASSSSQNTEAF
TRBV5-6,NA,TRBJ2-3,ASSFRGASTDTQY
TRBV6-1,NA,TRBJ1-3,ASGLGNTIY
TRBV7-6,NA,TRBJ2-1,ASSLGVAGDQF
TRBV5-1,once,TRBJ2-4,ASSLGGTKNIQY
TRBV28,NA,TRBJ2-7,ASSLGPNEQY
TRBV11-1,NA,TRBJ2-1,ASSSTVTSYNEQF
TRBV20-1,NA,TRBJ1-2,SAGRGGGYT
TRBV7-6,NA,TRBJ2-5,ASSLGAGETQY
TRBV5-1,NA,TRBJ2-5,ASSPGLQETQY
TRBV6-6,NA,TRBJ1-6,ASSYDRAERNSPLH
TRBV29-1,few,TRBJ2-3,SVRGLAEGTDTQY
TRBV6-5,NA,TRBJ2-7,ASSYRRGNYEQY
TRBV7-2,NA,TRBJ2-3,ASSFTGPDTQY
TRBV2,NA,TRBJ1-3,ASSAGFGASEWIGNTIY
TRBV6-5,NA,TRBJ1-3,ASSYSTGGGRNTIY
TRBV25-1,NA,TRBJ2-2,ASSASTGQNTGELF
TRBV5-5,NA,TRBJ2-1,ASSPERYNEQF